This T cell receptor beta chain was sequenced for a study of T cell responses to AZD1222 COVID-19 vaccine (dated by TCRdb to the early 2020s). Study-wide context: A total of 233 trial participants underwent TCR sequencing, of whom about 200 had received two doses of AZD1222 and around 25 had received two doses of the MenACWY control vaccine. Trial participants were enrolled into age subgroups of 18-55, 56-69 and 70-plus years, which contained around 150, 28 and 57 TCR-sequenced participants, respectively. General study outcomes and caveats: CD4 TCRs associated with the vaccine covered the entire spike protein, and the dominant responses were in regions 160-218 and 743-854. The 56-69-year group was small, and its depth increase did not reach significance, likely because of low power. Spike-specific TCR breadth and depth rose significantly after two AZD1222 doses compared with day 0 and with MenACWY recipients. Only five to seven AZD1222 recipients were SARS-CoV-2 seropositive at baseline, limiting conclusions about previously exposed vaccinees. Nearly half of unique spike-specific TCRs reportedly recognized epitopes outside regions mutated in the B.1.351 and B.1.1.7 variants. No day 14 peak-response samples were available, so repertoires were characterized only after the peak T cell response. Most participants were white British and females outnumbered males, and the authors suggested that clonal diversity may have been underestimated.

What the time point label conveys for this sample: about 28 days (+/-7) after the second vaccine dose. Because spike-specific TCR depth and breadth did not differ between the two schedules, AZD1222 recipients who got a second dose at roughly 4 weeks were pooled with those who got a second dose at roughly 12 weeks. The vaccinee samples were drawn from two UK trials, COV001 and COV002, one of which was a single-blind randomized controlled phase 2/3 trial testing AZD1222 (ChAdOx1 nCoV-19) in healthy adults. Trial participant PBMC samples were collected at day 0 and day 28 after the second dose for TCRbeta chain sequencing. About this clone itself: Its specific antigen is unknown. One base away there is no much larger clone; base qualities are not given.

The CDR3 regions of human TCRbeta chains were analyzed by immunosequencing. The source study handled its data this way. TCRs in the repertoires were compared against a reference library of SARS-CoV-2-specific TCRs that had been generated with the MIRA antigen-specificity platform. Breadth was defined as the fraction of unique TCRs that were SARS-CoV-2-associated, and depth was defined as the fraction of total T cells that were SARS-CoV-2-associated. Using the MIRA data, every spike-specific TCR was mapped to the spike region that the TCR reacted to and assigned to either a CD4 or a CD8 class. Log10-transformed breadth and depth values were compared by one-way ANOVA with Sidak's multiple comparisons tests. The table comes from immuneACCESS by way of TCRdb, which keeps in-frame sequences with V and J called. Part of the clones is missing from these tables; in studies checked, under half for an unresolved V gene and the rest for unknown reasons. D and trimming were read from the DNA, whereas the V and J calls and clone size are those reported in that table. The sample has about 120,000 clones on record, around 93% of them singletons. Approximately 5.1% of the sample goes to the ten largest clones.

Its CDR3 holds 12 amino acids, cysteine through phenylalanine. This entry keeps only the CDR3 DNA: 36 bases, framed from base 1. Relative to germline, V is 10 bases shorter and J is 5 bases shorter, with 12 bases between their ends. Taken from the germline V gene (reference sequence), the CDR1 and CDR2 loops are WNHNN and SYGVQD. Here the sequenced sample was peripheral blood, taken 28 days after the second AZD1222 dose. This chain is built from TRBV10-1 and TRBJ2-1, with the identity of the D gene unclear. The origin of this receptor is an adult who received the AZD1222 COVID-19 vaccine. In nucleotides, the sequence is TGCGCCACCCCCTCCGTCAACAATGAGCAGTTCTTC. The resulting protein is CATPSVNNEQFF.